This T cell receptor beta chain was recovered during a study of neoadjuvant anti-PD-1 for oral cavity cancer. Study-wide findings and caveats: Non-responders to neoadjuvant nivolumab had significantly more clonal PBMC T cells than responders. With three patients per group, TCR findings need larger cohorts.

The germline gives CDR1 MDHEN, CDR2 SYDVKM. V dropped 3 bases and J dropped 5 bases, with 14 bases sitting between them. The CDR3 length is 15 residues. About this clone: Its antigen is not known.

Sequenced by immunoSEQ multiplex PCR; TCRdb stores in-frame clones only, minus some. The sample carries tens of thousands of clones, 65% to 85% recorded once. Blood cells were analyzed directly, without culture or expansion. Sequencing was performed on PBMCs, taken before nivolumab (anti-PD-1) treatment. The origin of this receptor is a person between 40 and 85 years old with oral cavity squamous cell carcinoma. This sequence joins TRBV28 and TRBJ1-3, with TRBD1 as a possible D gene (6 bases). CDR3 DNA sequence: TGTGCCAGCAGTTTTTCTACAGGGACTAGAAACACCATATATTTT. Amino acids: CASSFSTGTRNTIYF.